This TCR beta chain was retrieved from a study of cytomegalovirus exposure and HLA in healthy donors. Both 60 Vbeta primers and 13 Jbeta primers went into the PCR. TCRdb's copy holds only in-frame clones and misses some; the assay was immunoSEQ multiplex PCR. This table has around 150,000 clones, around 82% appearing once. Regarding the study as a whole: Generally TCR sequences proved uncommon, though certain public TCRs appeared in numerous donors. A highly shared variant cluster was judged a likely technical artifact. A later analysis revealed that TCR association rates differed between HLA loci, peaking at DRB1 and bottoming out at HLA-C. In vitro experiments confirmed that a few CMV-associated chains were specific for CMV antigens.

For this clone: Its antigen is still unknown.

This CDR3 region has 13 residues. Trimming pared 6 bases from V and 0 bases from J, leaving 6 bases between. CDR1 is SGHVS, CDR2 FQNEAQ, per germline. This chain connects TRBV7-8 to TRBJ1-3; D call uncertain. Input material: PBMCs. This clonotype was obtained from a man in his forties or fifties in good health and CMV-seropositive. CDR3 sequence (DNA): TGTGCCAGCAGGGCCCTCTCTGGAAACACCATATATTTT. Protein product: CASRALSGNTIYF.